This TCR beta chain was found in a study of blood T cell repertoires in COVID-19. Turning to the study itself: Spain, Italy and the United States supplied samples that represented acute and convalescent COVID-19. From T cells, B-cell-depleted T cells, or PBMCs came the material, which was cDNA or gDNA.

The assay was immunoSEQ multiplex PCR, and TCRdb's table has in-frame clones only and misses some. The sample includes 120,000 to 150,000 clones, roughly 88% seen only once; the top ten take roughly a tenth. CDR1 SGDLS and CDR2 YYNGEE come from the germline V gene. The CDR3 contains 15 residues. J gave up 4 bases and V 4 bases, and 7 bases lay outside the gene matches. The TCR originated in a man between 60 and 70 years old with active or convalescent COVID-19. Sequenced: peripheral blood. V is TRBV9 and J is TRBJ2-1; 8 nucleotides align to TRBD1. CDR3 sequence: CASSRGQGRYNEQFF. CDR3 DNA: TGTGCCAGCAGCAGAGGACAGGGCCGATACAATGAGCAGTTCTTC.